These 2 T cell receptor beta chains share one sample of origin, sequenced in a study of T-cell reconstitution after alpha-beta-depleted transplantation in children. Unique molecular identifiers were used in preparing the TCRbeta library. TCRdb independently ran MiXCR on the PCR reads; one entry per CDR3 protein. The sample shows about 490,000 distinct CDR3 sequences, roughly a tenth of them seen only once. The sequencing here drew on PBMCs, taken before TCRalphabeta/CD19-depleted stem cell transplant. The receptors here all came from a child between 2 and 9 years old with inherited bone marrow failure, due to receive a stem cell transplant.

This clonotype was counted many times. CDR3 amino acids: CASSPLVRQESEEQFF. For the CDR3, the DNA is TGTGCCAGCTCACCACTTGTCCGTCAGGAGAGTGAGGAGCAGTTCTTC. The chain recombines TRBV18 with TRBJ2-1; D call uncertain. The length of the CDR3 is 16 residues. The ends were cut back, 1 base at V and 10 bases at J, with 20 bases in the middle. Germline lookup yields CDR1 KGHSH and CDR2 LQKENI.

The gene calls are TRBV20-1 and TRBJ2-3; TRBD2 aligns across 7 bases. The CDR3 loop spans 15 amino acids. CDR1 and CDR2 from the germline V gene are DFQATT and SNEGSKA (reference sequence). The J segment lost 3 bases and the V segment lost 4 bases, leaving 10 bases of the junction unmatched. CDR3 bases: TGCAGTGCTACTCCCTCTAGCGGCCTAACAGATACGCAGTATTTT. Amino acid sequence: CSATPSSGLTDTQYF.